Shown below are 30 T cell receptor beta chains from a single sample sequenced in a study of brain T cells in children with intractable seizures. Time point reported: blood from clinic visit 5 months post-surgery; TSC patient then seizure free. The protocol was immunoSEQ multiplex PCR, while the TCRdb copy is restricted to in-frame clones and leaves out a portion. Of about 340,000 clones in the sample, approximately 93% are singletons; the top ten hold 5% to 7%. This specimen was peripheral blood, taken roughly 5 months after surgery. The receptors were gathered from a boy younger than two with tuberous sclerosis and intractable seizures.

Here the CDR3 DNA reads TGCGCCAGCAGCTGGACAGGGTCCTACGAGCAGTACTTC. It is translated as CASSWTGSYEQYF. The V call is TRBV5-1, the J call TRBJ2-7, with TRBD1 matching over 8 bases. The trim removed 3 bases at V and 1 base at J, leaving 0 bases unmatched. The CDR3 totals 13 residues. The germline V gene has CDR1 SGHRS and CDR2 YFSETQ.

DNA of the CDR3: TGTGCCAGTAGTATAGGTTTGAGGAACTATGGCTACACCTTC. Translating it yields CASSIGLRNYGYTF. The chain uses TRBV19 and TRBJ1-2; the D is unclear. CDR1 is LNHDA, CDR2 SQIVND, per germline (reference sequence). The ends were cut back, 1 base at V and 2 bases at J, with 8 bases in the middle. This CDR3 spans 14 amino acids.

The rearrangement uses TRBV3-1 (or the pseudogene TRBV3-2) and TRBJ2-1; 12 bases match TRBD1. The CDR3 runs 15 residues. Trimming took 4 bases from V and 9 from J; bases not matched to a gene: 7. Germline V gene lookup returns CDR1 LGHDT and CDR2 YNNKEL (reference sequence). The CDR3, as DNA: TGTGCCAGCAGCCCGCATCGGGACAGGGGGCTTGAGCAGTTCTTC. It translates to CASSPHRDRGLEQFF.

A single count supports this clone. The V and J genes are TRBV2 and TRBJ1-2, with D unresolved. CDR1 is SNHLY and CDR2 is FYNNEI in the germline V gene. There are 15 residues in the CDR3. The germline V and J ends were trimmed by 3 bases and 4 bases, with 15 bases remaining between them. The CDR3 DNA follows: TGTGCCAGCAGTGATGTAGCACCACTACCCTATGGCTACACCTTC. This codes for CASSDVAPLPYGYTF. The whole variable domain, remainder taken from reference TRBV2 and TRBJ1-2, is EPEVTQTPSHQVTQMGQEVILRCVPISNHLYFYWYRQILGQKVEFLVSFYNNEISEKSEIFDDQFSVERPDGSNFTLKIRSTKLEDSAMYFCASSDVAPLPYGYTFGSGTRLTVV.

The chain combines TRBV7-9 with TRBJ2-1; possible D gene TRBD1, 5 bases. Germline loops: CDR1 SEHNR, CDR2 FQNEAQ (reference sequence). The CDR3 covers 13 residues. The V end was cut by 5 bases, the J end by 8 bases, with 13 bases between. CDR3 DNA sequence: TGTGCCAGCAGCGGAACCAGGGTTTATGAGCAGTTCTTC. Its protein is CASSGTRVYEQFF.

V is TRBV9 and J is TRBJ1-5; TRBD1 agrees at 8 bases. The CDR3 covers 16 residues. The germline V gene encodes CDR1 SGDLS and CDR2 YYNGEE. J lost 0 bases, V lost 3 bases, and 5 bases had no gene match. CDR3 in DNA: TGTGCCAGCAGCGGTCCGGACAGGGCTAGCAATCAGCCCCAGCATTTT. It encodes CASSGPDRASNQPQHF.

This chain joins TRBV13 and TRBJ2-5; 7 bases align to TRBD2. This CDR3 is 17 amino acids long. With V trimmed by 3 bases and J by 5 bases, 15 bases remained unmatched. The germline V gene encodes CDR1 PRHDT and CDR2 FYEKMQ (reference sequence). The CDR3 nucleotides are TGTGCCAGCAGCTTCAAGCCTCACAGGACTAGTTGGGAGACCCAGTACTTC. Its translation is CASSFKPHRTSWETQYF.

The V and J genes are TRBV2 and TRBJ1-5, with TRBD1 as a possible D gene (5 bases). Trimming left V 2 bases short and J 6 bases short, with 17 bases between. Germline V gene sequence: CDR1 SNHLY, CDR2 FYNNEI. The CDR3 consists of 16 residues. The DNA of the CDR3 is TGTGCCAGCAGTGAACTAAGGGGTAAGAGTGGTCAGCCCCAGCATTTT. This gives the protein CASSELRGKSGQPQHF.

The chain is built from TRBV15 and TRBJ1-4; D perhaps matches TRBD1 (5 bases). The CDR3 covers 15 residues. Trimming pared 2 bases from V and 5 bases from J, leaving 12 bases between. Germline CDR1 LNHNV, CDR2 YYDKDF (reference sequence). The CDR3 nucleotides are TGTGCCACCAGCAGAAACCGGGACCTAAATGAAAAACTGTTTTTT. This encodes CATSRNRDLNEKLFF.

This chain uses TRBV27 with TRBJ2-7, with TRBD1 as a possible D gene (6 bases). Germline V gene data show CDR1 as MNHEY and CDR2 as SMNVEV (reference sequence). The CDR3 has 14 amino acids. With 6 bases removed from V and 9 bases from J, the gap between germline ends came to 21 bases. The CDR3 here is CASSPGQTLRVQYF. The CDR3 DNA sequence: TGTGCCAGCAGCCCCGGACAGACGTTACGGGTGCAGTACTTC.

V gene TRBV11-2 combines with J gene TRBJ2-2; 8 nucleotides match TRBD2. There are 14 residues in the CDR3. V was pared by 6 bases and J by 7 bases, with 7 bases of the junction left unmatched. The germline CDR1 and CDR2 sequences are SGHAT and FQNNGV. The CDR3 DNA reads as TGTGCCAGCAGTTACGGGGGGGCCGTCGGGGAGCTGTTTTTT. Its translation is CASSYGGAVGELFF.

The chain combines TRBV5-1 with TRBJ2-4; a possible D gene is TRBD1 (6 bases). Trimming removed 3 bases at V and 0 bases at J, with 13 bases between. The CDR3 runs 16 residues. The germline CDR1 and CDR2 sequences are SGHRS and YFSETQ. The CDR3: CASSWDNQLAKNIQYF. DNA for the CDR3: TGCGCCAGCAGCTGGGACAACCAGTTAGCCAAAAACATTCAGTACTTC.

The V and J genes are TRBV7-9 and TRBJ2-5; 9 bases fit TRBD2. Unmatched junction bases numbered 15, after V lost 5 bases and J lost 5 bases. The CDR3 is made up of 17 amino acids. Per germline, CDR1 SEHNR and CDR2 FQNEAQ (reference sequence). CDR3: CASSPVRGREGPETQYF. DNA for the CDR3: TGTGCCAGCAGCCCCGTAAGGGGGCGGGAGGGCCCGGAGACCCAGTACTTC.

The rearrangement joins TRBV10-3 to TRBJ1-5; D is undetermined. This CDR3 region has 16 residues. Germline CDR1 and CDR2: ENHRY and SYGVKD. V lost 0 bases, J lost 0 bases, and 9 bases lay in between. The CDR3, as DNA: TGTGCCATCAGTGAGTCGGGAGTTTATAGCAATCAGCCCCAGCATTTT. Amino acid sequence: CAISESGVYSNQPQHF.

This chain connects TRBV2 to TRBJ1-1, with 8 bases lining up with TRBD1. This CDR3 spans 15 amino acids. The V and J ends lost 7 bases and 0 bases, in that order; junction bases with no gene match: 7. CDR1 is SNHLY and CDR2 is FYNNEI in the germline V gene. CDR3 in DNA: TGTGCCAGCAAGGACAGGGCAATCATGAACACTGAAGCTTTCTTT. Its protein is CASKDRAIMNTEAFF.

V gene TRBV7-8 combines with J gene TRBJ1-6; D not resolved. The V end was cut by 3 bases, the J end by 4 bases, with 13 bases between. Germline CDR1 SGHVS, CDR2 FQNEAQ. The length of the CDR3 is 16 residues. The CDR3 DNA reads as TGTGCCAGCAGCTTTTTCCCCGGACCATATAATTCACCCCTCCACTTT. It yields the protein CASSFFPGPYNSPLHF.

The V and J genes are TRBV5-4 and TRBJ1-2; 8 bases match TRBD1. The germline gives CDR1 SGHNT, CDR2 YYREEE (reference sequence). The CDR3 runs 15 residues. The V gene end was trimmed by 3 bases and the J gene end by 8 bases; junction bases not matched to a gene: 12. In nucleotides, the CDR3 is TGTGCCAGCAGCTACCGGGACAGGAAGTCTGGAGGCTACACCTTC. This encodes CASSYRDRKSGGYTF. Full variable domain (remainder filled in from reference TRBV5-4 and TRBJ1-2): ETGVTQSPTHLIKTRGQQVTLRCSSQSGHNTVSWYQQALGQGPQFIFQYYREEENGRGNFPPRFSGLQFPNYSSELNVNALELDDSALYLCASSYRDRKSGGYTFGSGTRLTVV.

This sequence joins TRBV15 and TRBJ1-5, with D uncertain. This CDR3 contains 17 residues. Looked up from germline, CDR1 is LNHNV and CDR2 is YYDKDF (reference sequence). The V end lost 1 base, the J end lost 7 bases, and 20 bases lay between the germline ends. The CDR3 coding sequence is TGTGCCACCAGCAGAGTCCCCGAGACACAAAATGGACAGCCCCAGCATTTT. Amino acids: CATSRVPETQNGQPQHF.

The chain has TRBV11-3 and TRBJ2-1; perhaps D is TRBD1 or TRBD2 (5 bases each). Germline CDR1 reads SGHNT; CDR2 reads YENEEA. V was cut by 3 bases and J by 4 bases, with 7 bases left in between. The CDR3 has 13 residues. This chain's CDR3 is CASSFGAYNEQFF. CDR3 coding DNA: TGTGCCAGCAGCTTCGGGGCATACAATGAGCAGTTCTTC.

This chain joins TRBV19 and TRBJ1-4, with 10 nucleotides matching TRBD1. V shed 5 bases and J 1 base; nucleotides not matched to a gene: 4. CDR1 is LNHDA and CDR2 is SQIVND in the germline V gene (reference sequence). The CDR3 covers 16 residues. CDR3 bases: TGTGCCAGTAGTCCCCGGACAGGGGGAACTAATGAAAAACTGTTTTTT. Translating it yields CASSPRTGGTNEKLFF.

The rearrangement joins TRBV7-9 to TRBJ2-7, with D hard to call. The CDR3 runs 14 residues. Between the trimmed V and J ends, which lost 3 bases and 5 bases, there was a span of 14 bases. Germline V CDR1 and CDR2: SEHNR, FQNEAQ (reference sequence). The CDR3 protein is CASSLSSGRHEQYF. CDR3 sequence (DNA): TGTGCCAGCAGCTTGTCGTCTGGACGCCACGAGCAGTACTTC.

The CDR3 sequence is CASRGGGDTQYF. DNA for the CDR3: TGTGCCAGCAGGGGTGGGGGAGATACGCAGTATTTT. J is TRBJ2-3 and V is TRBV2; D tentatively fits TRBD1 or TRBD2 (5 bases each). Germline V gene data show CDR1 as SNHLY and CDR2 as FYNNEI. The CDR3 contains 12 residues. V lost 6 bases to trimming and J lost 5 bases, with 9 bases between them.

J is TRBJ2-6 and V is TRBV1. TRBV1 is reported as a pseudogene. This CDR3 comprises 14 residues. The CDR3 DNA is TGCACCAGCAGCGGAATCTGTGGGGCCAACGTCCTGACTTTC. This codes for CTSSGICGANVLTF.

The chain uses TRBV7-2 and TRBJ1-2; D unclear. Germline V CDR1 and CDR2: SGHTA, FQGNSA. Trimming left V 2 bases short and J 3 bases short, with 10 bases between. The CDR3 totals 14 residues. The CDR3 nucleotides read TGTGCCAGCAGCTTAAGCCAGGCCTACTATGGCTACACCTTC. Translating gives CASSLSQAYYGYTF.

This rearrangement joins TRBV29-1 to TRBJ1-2; perhaps TRBD1 as D (5 bases). Deletions cut 5 bases from V and 5 bases from J, with 12 bases between. This CDR3 has 12 amino acids. Germline values: CDR1 SQVTM, CDR2 ANQGSEA. The CDR3 here is CSVFQGRYGYTF. The CDR3 nucleotides read TGCAGCGTTTTTCAGGGAAGGTATGGCTACACCTTC. Full variable domain (rest looked up from reference TRBV29-1 and TRBJ1-2): SAVISQKPSRDICQRGTSLTIQCQVDSQVTMMFWYRQQPGQSLTLIATANQGSEATYESGFVIDKFPISRPNLTFSTLTVSNMSPEDSSIYLCSVFQGRYGYTFGSGTRLTVV.

J is TRBJ2-5 and V is TRBV6-5; D call uncertain. Germline V CDR1 and CDR2: MNHEY, SVGAGI. The CDR3 has 13 amino acids. The ends were cut back, 6 bases at V and 2 bases at J, with 10 bases in the middle. CDR3 loop: CASRHAQQETQYF. The CDR3 nucleotides are TGTGCCAGCAGACACGCCCAGCAAGAGACCCAGTACTTC.

A few counts support this clone. The chain carries TRBV20-1 and TRBJ2-7, with D uncertain. Germline loops: CDR1 DFQATT, CDR2 SNEGSKA (reference sequence). The CDR3 covers 11 residues. Trimming took off 7 bases at V and 4 bases at J, with 11 bases between the two ends. CDR3 residues: CSVHEAYEQYF. The CDR3 DNA is TGCAGTGTACACGAGGCTTACGAGCAGTACTTC.

The rearrangement joins TRBV3-1 (or the pseudogene TRBV3-2) to TRBJ2-2; possibly TRBD1 or TRBD2 for D (5 bases each). The germline CDR1 and CDR2 sequences are LGHDT and YNNKEL (reference sequence). Trimming removed 8 bases at V and 7 bases at J, with 14 bases between. The CDR3 extends over 13 amino acids. The CDR3 sequence is CASVRGTGGELFF. The CDR3 nucleotides are TGTGCCAGCGTCAGAGGGACGGGCGGGGAGCTGTTTTTT.

This sequence joins TRBV7-9 and TRBJ2-7; TRBD1 might be the D (6 bases). With 5 bases removed from V and 3 bases from J, the gap between germline ends came to 11 bases. Germline CDR1 is SEHNR and CDR2 is FQNEAQ (reference sequence). CDR3 length: 13 amino acids. In DNA form, the CDR3 reads TGTGCCAGCAGCATTACAGGGAGCTACGAGCAGTACTTC. This encodes CASSITGSYEQYF.

V is TRBV30 and J is TRBJ2-5, with D possibly matching TRBD2 (5 bases). CDR1 and CDR2 from the germline V gene are GTSNPN and SVGIG (reference sequence). Deletions cut 3 bases from V and 2 bases from J, with 10 bases between. The CDR3 contains 13 residues. The CDR3 DNA follows: TGTGCCTGGAGAAGGACTGTTCAAGAGACCCAGTACTTC. Protein: CAWRRTVQETQYF.